One and the same sample provided the 4 T cell receptor beta chains below, sequenced in a study of tumor and adjacent non-tumor tissue in lung cancer. Three rounds of nested PCR, following a modified ARM-PCR protocol, produced the TCRbeta library. MiXCR, applied by TCRdb to the multiplex PCR reads, yields one record per CDR3 protein. The profile covers about 110,000 distinct CDR3 sequences, with more than 60% appearing a single time and 37% taken by the ten largest. The template was RNA from unsorted bulk tissue. Sequencing was carried out using lung tumor tissue. These receptors all come from a woman in her sixties or seventies with non-small cell lung cancer.

In the case of this clonotype: A much larger clonotype is one base distant, so this may be a read error. Given the absence of the conserved phenylalanine or tryptophan at the CDR3 end, a read error is likely. The chain carries TRBV20-1 and TRBJ2-3; tentatively, D is TRBD1 (5 bases). The CDR3 runs 12 residues. V was cut by 4 bases and J by 2 bases, with 7 bases left in between. Looked up from germline, CDR1 is DFQATT and CDR2 is SNEGSKA (reference sequence). In DNA, the CDR3 is TGCAGTGCTAAGGGGTCCACAGATACGCAGTATATT. This translates into CSAKGSTDTQYI.

The J gene is TRBJ2-5, the V gene TRBV6-5; 7 positions agree with TRBD2. Germline V gene data show CDR1 as MNHEY and CDR2 as SVGAGI. This CDR3 is built from 15 residues. The CDR3 DNA reads TGTACCAACTGTTACTCAGGGTGGGGGGGAGAGACCCAGTACTTC. This gives the protein CTNCYSGWGGETQYF.

This clonotype appeared a few times. J is TRBJ2-3 and V is TRBV25-1, with D perhaps TRBD2 (5 bases). The CDR3 extends over 11 amino acids. The germline V and J ends were trimmed by 5 bases and 6 bases, with 6 bases remaining between them. Germline values: CDR1 MGHDK, CDR2 SYGVNS. The CDR3 loop reads CASSRRDTQYF. Here the CDR3 DNA reads TGTGCCAGCAGTAGGAGGGATACGCAGTATTTT.

With regard to this clonotype: Germline is not matched at one junction end, which may reflect a read error. The V gene is TRBV11-3, the J gene TRBJ2-5; 9 nucleotides line up with TRBD1. Germline V gene lookup returns CDR1 SGHNT and CDR2 YENEEA. The CDR3 loop spans 16 amino acids. DNA of the CDR3: TGTGCCCGCAGCTCCGACGGAACAGGGGGCTTAGAGACCCAGTACTTC. Translation gives CARSSDGTGGLETQYF.